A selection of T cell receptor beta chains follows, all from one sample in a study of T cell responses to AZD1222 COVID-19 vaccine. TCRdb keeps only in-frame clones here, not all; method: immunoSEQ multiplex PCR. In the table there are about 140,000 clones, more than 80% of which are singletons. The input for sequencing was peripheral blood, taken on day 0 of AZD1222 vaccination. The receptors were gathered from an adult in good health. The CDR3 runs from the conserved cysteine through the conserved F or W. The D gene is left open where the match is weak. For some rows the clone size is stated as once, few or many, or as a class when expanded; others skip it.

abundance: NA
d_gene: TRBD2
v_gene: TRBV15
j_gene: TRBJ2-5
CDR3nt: TGTGCCACCAGCAGAGATAGGTGGACTAGCGGGGGGATTACAAAAGAGACCCAGTACTTC
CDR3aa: CATSRDRWTSGGITKETQYF

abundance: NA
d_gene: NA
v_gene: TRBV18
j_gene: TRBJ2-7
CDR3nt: TGTGCCAGCTCACCACCGTCGGGGATAAACTACGAGCAGTACTTC
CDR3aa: CASSPPSGINYEQYF

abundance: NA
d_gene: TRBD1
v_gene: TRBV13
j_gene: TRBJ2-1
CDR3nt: TGTGCCAGCAGCTTAGGCCTCGGTGGCAGGGGGACCTACAATGAGCAGTTCTTC
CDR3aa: CASSLGLGGRGTYNEQFF

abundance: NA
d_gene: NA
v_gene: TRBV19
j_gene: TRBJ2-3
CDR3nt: TGTGCCAGTAGGTGGGCTAGCACAGATACGCAGTATTTT
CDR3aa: CASRWASTDTQYF

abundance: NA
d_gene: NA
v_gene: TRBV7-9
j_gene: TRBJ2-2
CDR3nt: TGTGCCAGCAGCCCCTCGGGGGTTCCCGGGGAGCTGTTTTTT
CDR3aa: CASSPSGVPGELFF

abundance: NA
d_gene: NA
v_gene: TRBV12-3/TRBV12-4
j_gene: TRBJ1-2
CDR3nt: TGTGCCAGCAGTTTCAGGGCATATGGCTACACCTTC
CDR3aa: CASSFRAYGYTF

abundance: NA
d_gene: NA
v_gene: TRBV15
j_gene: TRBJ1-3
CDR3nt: TGTGCCACCAGCACCCGAAAATCGGGGGACACCATATATTTT
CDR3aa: CATSTRKSGDTIYF

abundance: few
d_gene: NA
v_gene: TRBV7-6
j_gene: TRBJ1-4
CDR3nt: TGTGCCAGCAGCCCATCTTCCGGAGGGAAAACTAATGAAAAACTGTTTTTT
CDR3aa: CASSPSSGGKTNEKLFF

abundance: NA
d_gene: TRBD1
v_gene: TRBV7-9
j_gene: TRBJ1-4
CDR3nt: TGTGCCAGCAGCCCCGGGTCCACAGGGGGCTGGAATGAAAAACTGTTTTTT
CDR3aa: CASSPGSTGGWNEKLFF

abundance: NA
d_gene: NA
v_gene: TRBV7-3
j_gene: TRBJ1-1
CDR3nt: TGTGCCAGCAGCCCCAACGCTTTTGGGACTGAAGCTTTCTTT
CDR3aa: CASSPNAFGTEAFF

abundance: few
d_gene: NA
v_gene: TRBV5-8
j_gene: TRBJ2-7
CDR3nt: TGTGCCAGCAGCCGATTCACAGGGTCGCGGTACGAGCAGTACTTC
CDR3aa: CASSRFTGSRYEQYF

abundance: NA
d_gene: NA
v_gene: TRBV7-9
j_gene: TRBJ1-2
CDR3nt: TGTGCCAGCAGCTTAGACGGACCTAGTGGCTACACCTTC
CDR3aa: CASSLDGPSGYTF

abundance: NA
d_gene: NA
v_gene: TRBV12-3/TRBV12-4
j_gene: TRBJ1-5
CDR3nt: TGTGCCAGCAGTTTAACCTTGTATCAGCCCCAGCATTTT
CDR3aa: CASSLTLYQPQHF

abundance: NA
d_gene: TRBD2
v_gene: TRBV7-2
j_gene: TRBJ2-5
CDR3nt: TGTGCCAGCACCCAGAGGAGGCTAGCGGGGAGGGGGCACGAGACCCAGTACTTC
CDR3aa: CASTQRRLAGRGHETQYF

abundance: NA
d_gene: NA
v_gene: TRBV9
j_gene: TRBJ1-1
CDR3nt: TGTGCCAGCAGCGGACTTAGTGTGAACACTGAAGCTTTCTTT
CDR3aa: CASSGLSVNTEAFF

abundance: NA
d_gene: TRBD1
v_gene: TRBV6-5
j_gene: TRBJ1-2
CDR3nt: TGTGCCAGCAGTTACGGGACAGGGGCCAACTATGGCTACACCTTC
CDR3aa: CASSYGTGANYGYTF

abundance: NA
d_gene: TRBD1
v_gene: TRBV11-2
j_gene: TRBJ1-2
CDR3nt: TGTGCCAGCAGGGGGAACCGGGACAGCCGAGCTAACTATGGCTACACCTTC
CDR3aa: CASRGNRDSRANYGYTF

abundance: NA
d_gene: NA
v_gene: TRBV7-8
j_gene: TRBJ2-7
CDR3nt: TGTGCCAGCAGCCATCCCTATAGGGGCTACGAGCAGTACTTC
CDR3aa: CASSHPYRGYEQYF

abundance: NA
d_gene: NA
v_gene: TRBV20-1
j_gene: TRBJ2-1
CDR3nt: TGCAGTGCTAGATTCCTAGTGCAGTTCTTC
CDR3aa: CSARFLVQFF

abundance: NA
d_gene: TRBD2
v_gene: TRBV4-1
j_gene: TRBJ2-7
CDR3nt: TGCGCCAGCAGCCAAACAGGGACTAGCGGGAGCGGGGAGCAGTACTTC
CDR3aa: CASSQTGTSGSGEQYF

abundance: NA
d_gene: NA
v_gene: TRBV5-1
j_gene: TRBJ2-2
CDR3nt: TGCGCCAGCAGCTTGGGGGCCAACACCGGGGAGCTGTTTTTT
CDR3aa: CASSLGANTGELFF

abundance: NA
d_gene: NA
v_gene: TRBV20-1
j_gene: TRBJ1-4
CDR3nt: TGCAGTGCTAGTGGGGGAGCTAATGAAAAACTGTTTTTT
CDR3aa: CSASGGANEKLFF

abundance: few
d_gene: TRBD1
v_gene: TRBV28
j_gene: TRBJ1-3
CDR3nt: TGTGCCAGCAGCCTTGGACAGGTAGGCGCTGGAAACACCATATATTTT
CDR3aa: CASSLGQVGAGNTIYF

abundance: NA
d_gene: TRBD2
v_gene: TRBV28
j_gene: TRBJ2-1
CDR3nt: TGTGCCAGCAGTTTACTAGCGGGTCGAAATGAGCAGTTCTTC
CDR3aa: CASSLLAGRNEQFF

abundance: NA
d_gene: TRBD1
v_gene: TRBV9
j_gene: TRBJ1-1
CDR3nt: TGTGCCAGCAGCGCCGACAGGGTCGGCCCGAACACTGAAGCTTTCTTT
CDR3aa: CASSADRVGPNTEAFF

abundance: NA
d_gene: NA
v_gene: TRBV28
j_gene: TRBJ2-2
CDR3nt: TGTGCCAGCAGTATTATCACCGGGGAGCTGTTTTTT
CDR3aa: CASSIITGELFF

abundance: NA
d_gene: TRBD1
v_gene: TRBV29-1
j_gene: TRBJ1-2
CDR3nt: TGCAGCGGAATAGGGACAGGGGGTATAGGCTACACCTTC
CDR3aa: CSGIGTGGIGYTF

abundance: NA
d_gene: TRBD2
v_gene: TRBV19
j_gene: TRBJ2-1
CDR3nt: TGTGCCAGTGGGACGGTTGGCGGGGGGGACAATGAGCAGTTCTTC
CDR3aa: CASGTVGGGDNEQFF

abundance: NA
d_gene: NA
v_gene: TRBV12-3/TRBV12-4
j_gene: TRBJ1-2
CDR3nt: TGTGCCAGCAGGGTAGAGGGACGGGGCTACACCTTC
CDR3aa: CASRVEGRGYTF

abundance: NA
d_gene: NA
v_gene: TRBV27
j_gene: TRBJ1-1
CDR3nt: TGTGCCAGCAGTTTCGGTGTTCGGCTGGGGAAAACTGAAGCTTTCTTT
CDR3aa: CASSFGVRLGKTEAFF

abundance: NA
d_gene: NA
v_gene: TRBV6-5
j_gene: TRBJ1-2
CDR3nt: TGTGCCAGCAGTTACCGGGGGCTAGGTGGCTACACCTTC
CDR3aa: CASSYRGLGGYTF

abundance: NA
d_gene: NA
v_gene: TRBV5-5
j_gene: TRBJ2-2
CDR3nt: TGTGCCAGCAGCCTCGCTTCGAACACCGGGGAGCTGTTTTTT
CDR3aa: CASSLASNTGELFF

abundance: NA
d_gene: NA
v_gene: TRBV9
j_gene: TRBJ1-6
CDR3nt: TGTGCCAGCAGCCCCCGAATGACCTCAGGGCCAAATTCACCCCTCCACTTT
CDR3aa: CASSPRMTSGPNSPLHF

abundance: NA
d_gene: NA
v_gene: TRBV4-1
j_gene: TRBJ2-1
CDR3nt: TGCGCCAGCAGCCAAGCCCCGGCCCTCTGGTATGAGCAGTTCTTC
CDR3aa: CASSQAPALWYEQFF

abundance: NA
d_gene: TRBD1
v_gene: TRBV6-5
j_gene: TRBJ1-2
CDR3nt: TGTGCCAGCAGTTGGGACAGGGGGCATGGCTACACCTTC
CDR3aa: CASSWDRGHGYTF

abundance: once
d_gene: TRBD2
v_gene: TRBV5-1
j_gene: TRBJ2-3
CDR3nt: TGCGCCAGCAGCTTCGCGGGGGGCACAGATACGCAGTATTTT
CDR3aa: CASSFAGGTDTQYF

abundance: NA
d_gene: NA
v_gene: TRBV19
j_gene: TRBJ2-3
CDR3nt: TGTGCCAGTAGTAGTCGGGACACAGATACGCAGTATTTT
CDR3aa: CASSSRDTDTQYF

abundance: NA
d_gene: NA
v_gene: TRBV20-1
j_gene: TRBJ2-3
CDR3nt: TGCAGTGCTAGTCTTAGGGGTGATACGCAGTATTTT
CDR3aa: CSASLRGDTQYF

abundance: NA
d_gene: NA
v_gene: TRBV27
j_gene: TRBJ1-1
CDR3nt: TGTGCCAGCAGTTTTACTAGGAACACTGAAGCTTTCTTT
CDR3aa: CASSFTRNTEAFF

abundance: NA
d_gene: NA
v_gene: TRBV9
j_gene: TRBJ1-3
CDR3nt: TGTGCCAGCAGCAGGGGGGGTACCGGAAACACCATATATTTT
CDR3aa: CASSRGGTGNTIYF

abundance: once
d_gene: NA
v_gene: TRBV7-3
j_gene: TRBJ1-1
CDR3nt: TGTGCCAGCAGCTCCGGGTTGAACACTGAAGCTTTCTTT
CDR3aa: CASSSGLNTEAFF

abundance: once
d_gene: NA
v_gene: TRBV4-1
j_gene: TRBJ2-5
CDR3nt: TGCGCCAGCAGCCAAACTCGCGGGATTGCGGAGACCCAGTACTTC
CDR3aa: CASSQTRGIAETQYF

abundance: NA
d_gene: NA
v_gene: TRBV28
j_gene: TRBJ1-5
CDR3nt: TGTGCCAGCAGTTCGACGGCGGCCGCGCAGCCCCAGCATTTT
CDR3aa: CASSSTAAAQPQHF

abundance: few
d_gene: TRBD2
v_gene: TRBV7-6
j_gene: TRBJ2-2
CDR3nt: TGTGCCAGCAGCCCCCGGGCGGGAGCGAACACCGGGGAGCTGTTTTTT
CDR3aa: CASSPRAGANTGELFF

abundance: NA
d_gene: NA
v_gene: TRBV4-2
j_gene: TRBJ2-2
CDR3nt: TGTGCCAGCGCCTCAGGTGGAACCGGGGAGCTGTTTTTT
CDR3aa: CASASGGTGELFF

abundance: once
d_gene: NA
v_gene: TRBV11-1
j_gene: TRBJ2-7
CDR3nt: TGTGCCAGCAGCTCACGACTATTCGAGCAGTACTTC
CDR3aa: CASSSRLFEQYF

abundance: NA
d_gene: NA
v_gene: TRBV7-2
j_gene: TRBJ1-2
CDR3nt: TGTGCCAGCAGCTTGGGAGGGGCCAACTATGGCTACACCTTC
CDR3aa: CASSLGGANYGYTF

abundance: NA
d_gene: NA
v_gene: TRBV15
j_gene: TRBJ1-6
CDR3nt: TGTGCCACCAGCAGAACGGGCCCTTATTCACCCCTCCACTTT
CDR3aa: CATSRTGPYSPLHF

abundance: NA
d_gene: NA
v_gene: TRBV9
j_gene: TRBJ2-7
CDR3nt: TGTGCCAGCAGCGTAGATCCGGGGGCGAGCTACGAGCAGTACTTC
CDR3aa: CASSVDPGASYEQYF

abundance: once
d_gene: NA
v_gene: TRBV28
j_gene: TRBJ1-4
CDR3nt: TGTGCCAGCAGTTTCCTCGATGAAAAACTGTTTTTT
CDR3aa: CASSFLDEKLFF

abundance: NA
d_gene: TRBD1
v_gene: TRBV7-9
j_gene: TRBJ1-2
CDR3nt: TGTGCCAGCAGCCAACGGGCAGGGGGCAGGGATGGCTACACCTTC
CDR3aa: CASSQRAGGRDGYTF

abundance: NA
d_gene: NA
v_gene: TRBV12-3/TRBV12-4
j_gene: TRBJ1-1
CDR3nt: TGTGCCAGCAGTTTGGTGGCTGAAGCTTTCTTT
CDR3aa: CASSLVAEAFF

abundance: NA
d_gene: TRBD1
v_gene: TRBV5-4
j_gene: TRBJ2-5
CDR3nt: TGTGCCAGCAGCTTACCTCGGGACAGGGGGATGGGGACCCAGTACTTC
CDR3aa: CASSLPRDRGMGTQYF

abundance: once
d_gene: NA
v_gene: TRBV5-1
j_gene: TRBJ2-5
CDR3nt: TGCGCCAGCAGCTTGGCCGGGACGGAGAGCTCCCAGTACTTC
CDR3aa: CASSLAGTESSQYF